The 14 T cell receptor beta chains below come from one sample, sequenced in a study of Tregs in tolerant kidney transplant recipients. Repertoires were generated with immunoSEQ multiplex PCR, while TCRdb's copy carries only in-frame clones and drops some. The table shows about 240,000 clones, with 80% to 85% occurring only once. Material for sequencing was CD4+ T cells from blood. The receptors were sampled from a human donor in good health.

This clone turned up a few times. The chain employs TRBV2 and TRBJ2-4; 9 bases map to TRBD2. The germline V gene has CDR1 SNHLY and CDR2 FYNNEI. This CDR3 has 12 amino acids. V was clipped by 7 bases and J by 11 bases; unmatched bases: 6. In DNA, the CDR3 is TGTGCCAGCACCGGTAGCGGGAGCCTTCAGTACTTC. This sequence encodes CASTGSGSLQYF.

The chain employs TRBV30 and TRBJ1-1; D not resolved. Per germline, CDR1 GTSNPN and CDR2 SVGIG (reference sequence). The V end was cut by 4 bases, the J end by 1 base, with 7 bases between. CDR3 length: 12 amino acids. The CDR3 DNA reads TGTGCCTGGACTTGGACGAACACTGAAGCTTTCTTT. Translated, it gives CAWTWTNTEAFF.

This CDR3 is CASSPGQGPREQYF. CDR3 nucleotides: TGTGCCAGCTCACCCGGACAGGGGCCTAGGGAGCAGTACTTC. V usage is TRBV18 and J usage is TRBJ2-7, with TRBD1 identical over 9 bases. J lost 7 bases, V lost 3 bases, and 7 bases had no gene match. The V gene's germline CDR1 is KGHSH and CDR2 LQKENI. The CDR3 is made up of 14 amino acids.

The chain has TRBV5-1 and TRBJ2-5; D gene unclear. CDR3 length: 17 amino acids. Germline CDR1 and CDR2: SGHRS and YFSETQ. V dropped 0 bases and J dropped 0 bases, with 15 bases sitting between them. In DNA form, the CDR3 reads TGCGCCAGCAGCTTGGGAGTTGGCGGAGAGTACCAAGAGACCCAGTACTTC. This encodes CASSLGVGGEYQETQYF.

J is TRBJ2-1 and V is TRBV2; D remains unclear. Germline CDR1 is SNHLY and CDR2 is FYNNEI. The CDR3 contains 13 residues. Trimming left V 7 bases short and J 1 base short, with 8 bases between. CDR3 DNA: TGTGCCAGCACTAGACCATCCTACAATGAGCAGTTCTTC. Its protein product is CASTRPSYNEQFF.

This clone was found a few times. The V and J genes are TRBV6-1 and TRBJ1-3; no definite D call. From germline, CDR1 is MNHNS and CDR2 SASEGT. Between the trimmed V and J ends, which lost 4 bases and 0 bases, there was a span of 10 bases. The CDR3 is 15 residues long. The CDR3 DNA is TGTGCCAGCAGTGCTAACGGTTTCTCTGGAAACACCATATATTTT. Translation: CASSANGFSGNTIYF.

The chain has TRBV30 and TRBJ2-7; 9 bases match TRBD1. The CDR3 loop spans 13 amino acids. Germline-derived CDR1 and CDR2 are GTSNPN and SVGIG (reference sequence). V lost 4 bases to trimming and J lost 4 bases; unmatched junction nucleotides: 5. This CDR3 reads CAWTGQGRYEQYF. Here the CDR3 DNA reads TGTGCCTGGACGGGACAGGGTAGATACGAGCAGTACTTC.

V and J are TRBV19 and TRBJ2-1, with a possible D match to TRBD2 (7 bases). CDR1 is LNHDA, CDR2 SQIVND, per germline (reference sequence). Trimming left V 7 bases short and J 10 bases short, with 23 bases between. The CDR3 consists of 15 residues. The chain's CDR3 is CASTIGGGSLREQFF. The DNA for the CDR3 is TGTGCCAGTACCATAGGGGGGGGCTCCCTACGGGAGCAGTTCTTC.

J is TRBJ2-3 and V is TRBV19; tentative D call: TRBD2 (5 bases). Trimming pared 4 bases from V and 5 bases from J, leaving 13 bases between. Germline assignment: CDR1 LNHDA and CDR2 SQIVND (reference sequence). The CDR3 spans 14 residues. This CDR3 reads CASSTADWKDTQYF. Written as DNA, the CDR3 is TGTGCCAGTAGTACAGCGGACTGGAAAGATACGCAGTATTTT.

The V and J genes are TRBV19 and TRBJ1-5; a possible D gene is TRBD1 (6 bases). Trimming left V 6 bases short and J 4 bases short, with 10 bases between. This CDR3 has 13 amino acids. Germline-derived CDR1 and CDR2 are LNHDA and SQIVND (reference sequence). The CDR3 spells CASRPGVNQPQHF. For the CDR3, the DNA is TGTGCCAGTAGGCCAGGGGTTAATCAGCCCCAGCATTTT.

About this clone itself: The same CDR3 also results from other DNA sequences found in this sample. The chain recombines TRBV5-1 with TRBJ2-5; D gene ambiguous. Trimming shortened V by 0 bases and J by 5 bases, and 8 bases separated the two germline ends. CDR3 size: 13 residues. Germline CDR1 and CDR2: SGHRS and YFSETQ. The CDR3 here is CASSLVRAETQYF. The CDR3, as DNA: TGCGCCAGCAGCTTGGTTAGGGCTGAGACCCAGTACTTC.

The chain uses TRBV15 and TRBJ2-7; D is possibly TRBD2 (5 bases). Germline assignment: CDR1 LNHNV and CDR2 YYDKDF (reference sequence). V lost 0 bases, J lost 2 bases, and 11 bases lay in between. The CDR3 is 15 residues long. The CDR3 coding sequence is TGTGCCACCAGCAGAGATACGAGCGGCACCTACGAGCAGTACTTC. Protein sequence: CATSRDTSGTYEQYF.

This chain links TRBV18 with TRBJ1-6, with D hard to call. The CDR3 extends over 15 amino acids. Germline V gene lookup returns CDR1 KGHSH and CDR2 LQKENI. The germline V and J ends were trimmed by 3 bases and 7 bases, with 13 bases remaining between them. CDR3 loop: CASSPRTGENSPLHF. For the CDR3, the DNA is TGTGCCAGCTCACCTAGAACTGGGGAGAATTCACCCCTCCACTTT.

CDR3 protein: CASSPARSWTGGGETQYF. CDR3 DNA: TGCGCCAGCAGTCCAGCCCGCTCCTGGACAGGGGGCGGGGAGACCCAGTACTTC. The chain joins TRBV10-1 to TRBJ2-5; 11 nucleotides align to TRBD1. This CDR3 is built from 18 residues. Germline V gene sequence: CDR1 WNHNN, CDR2 SYGVQD (reference sequence). Unmatched junction bases numbered 16, after V lost 5 bases and J lost 5 bases.